The subject of this entry is one T cell receptor (beta chain). Antigen: not known. The CDR3 consists of 13 residues. From germline, CDR1 is SQVTM and CDR2 ANQGSEA. V was cut by 2 bases and J by 4 bases, with 9 bases left in between. This sample was taken from a study of CD8 T cells in Susac syndrome. Findings and limits, study-wide: The CD4+ T cell repertoires of Susac syndrome were found to show no clonal expansion.

Patients with Susac syndrome showed fulfilment of recently defined diagnostic criteria for definite or probable disease. In contrast to the negatively isolated CD8+ and CD4+ T cells, TEMRA cells were FACS-enriched. cDNA came from about 0.51 to 1 ug RNA primed by random hexamers. MiXCR, applied by TCRdb to the immunoSEQ multiplex PCR reads, yields one record per CDR3 protein. Of about 180,000 distinct CDR3 sequences detected, roughly 94% appear once; the ten largest clones hold 0.095% to 0.1%. The specimen was CD4+ T cells from PBMCs. The sequence derives from a human donor with Susac syndrome. The chain has TRBV29-1 and TRBJ1-3; D not resolved. The DNA of the CDR3 is TGCAGCGTTGAAAGCACGGGCGGAAACACCATATATTTT. Its translation: CSVESTGGNTIYF. The variable domain in full, with the rest retrieved from reference TRBV29-1 and TRBJ1-3, is SAVISQKPSRDICQRGTSLTIQCQVDSQVTMMFWYRQQPGQSLTLIATANQGSEATYESGFVIDKFPISRPNLTFSTLTVSNMSPEDSSIYLCSVESTGGNTIYFGEGSWLTVV.